The rows below give T cell receptor beta chains drawn from one sample of a study of regulatory T cells in long-lasting Graves disease. TCRdb fed the multiplex PCR reads into MiXCR, producing one record per CDR3 protein. The sample lists 400,000 to 450,000 distinct CDR3 sequences, roughly a quarter seen once, with about 26% in the top ten. The source was peripheral blood mononuclear cells (PBMCs), collected when the disease was refractory, from a patient treated with antithyroid drugs. Receptors originate from a female donor with Graves disease. The CDR3 runs from the conserved cysteine through the conserved F or W. D genes are given only for firm matches. The size entry is marked missing in some rows and otherwise reads once, few, many or a size class.

J gene | V gene | clone size | D gene | CDR3 protein | CDR3 DNA
TRBJ1-6 | TRBV5-1 | - | - | CASSLGRRDNSPLHF | TGCGCCAGCAGCTTAGGACGTCGAGATAATTCACCCCTCCACTTT
TRBJ2-7 | TRBV4-1 | - | TRBD2 | CASSQDRLGLAYEQYF | TGCGCCAGCAGCCAAGATCGTCTGGGACTAGCCTACGAGCAGTACTTC
TRBJ2-5 | TRBV25-1 | - | - | CASSEKPGQGTSGTQETQYF | TGTGCCAGCAGTGAAAAACCGGGACAGGGAACTAGCGGGACCCAAGAGACCCAGTACTTC
TRBJ2-7 | TRBV13 | - | - | CASSRETNVEQYF | TGTGCCAGCTCACGGGAGACTAATGTCGAGCAGTACTTC
TRBJ1-6 | TRBV6-1 | - | - | CAGGGREASPLHF | TGTGCCGGCGGCGGGAGGGAGGCTTCGCCCCTCCACTTT
TRBJ1-2 | TRBV4-1 | few | - | CASSQEDPGIYGYTF | TGCGCCAGCAGCCAAGAGGATCCCGGTATCTATGGCTACACCTTC
TRBJ2-5 | TRBV6-1 | many | - | CASSRAGPPSLQETQYF | TGTGCCAGCAGCCGCGCAGGGCCGCCAAGCCTACAAGAGACCCAGTACTTC
TRBJ1-2 | TRBV19 | - | - | CASSIEITRLYGYTF | TGTGCCAGTAGTATAGAAATCACACGGCTCTATGGCTACACCTTC
TRBJ1-2 | TRBV20-1 | few | - | CSARIRTETYGYTF | TGCAGTGCTAGGATAAGGACAGAGACCTATGGCTACACCTTC
TRBJ2-7 | TRBV20-1 | few | TRBD1 | CSARGGPGQGFGEQYF | TGCAGTGCTAGAGGGGGACCGGGACAGGGATTTGGCGAGCAGTACTTC
TRBJ2-5 | TRBV5-1 | - | - | CASSLGISSGEEETQYF | TGCGCCAGCAGCCTCGGGATTAGCTCAGGGGAAGAAGAGACCCAGTACTTC
TRBJ2-4 | TRBV27 | - | TRBD2 | CASSSLAGVAKNIQYF | TGTGCCAGCAGTTCGCTAGCGGGAGTGGCCAAAAACATTCAGTACTTC
TRBJ1-4 | TRBV28 | - | - | CASLRAGATNEKLFF | TGTGCCAGCCTCCGGGCGGGTGCAACTAATGAAAAACTGTTTTTT
TRBJ2-2 | TRBV3-1 | few | - | CASSLAAKNTGELFF | TGTGCCAGCAGCCTCGCGGCTAAGAACACCGGGGAGCTGTTTTTT
TRBJ2-4 | TRBV18 | - | - | CASSPPSDGFEAKNIQYF | TGTGCCAGCTCACCACCGTCTGATGGGTTTGAGGCCAAAAACATTCAGTACTTC
TRBJ2-7 | TRBV2 | many | TRBD2 | CASSERGGGLYEQYF | TGTGCCAGCAGTGAGCGCGGGGGAGGGCTTTACGAGCAGTACTTC
TRBJ1-1 | TRBV9 | few | - | CASSVEEWGGAFF | TGTGCCAGCAGCGTAGAGGAATGGGGGGGAGCTTTCTTT
TRBJ1-5 | TRBV20-1 | once | - | CSARESWGNNQPQHF | TGCAGTGCTAGAGAAAGTTGGGGGAATAATCAGCCCCAGCATTTT
TRBJ2-5 | TRBV19 | once | - | CASSIGLRETQYF | TGTGCCAGTAGTATCGGCCTAAGGGAGACCCAGTACTTC
TRBJ2-7 | TRBV7-2 | once | - | CASSPATGEQYF | TGTGCCAGCAGCCCAGCCACGGGGGAGCAGTACTTC
TRBJ2-2 | TRBV27 | - | - | CASSQWLTGELFF | TGTGCCAGCAGCCAGTGGCTTACCGGGGAGCTGTTTTTT
TRBJ1-5 | TRBV2 | few | TRBD1 | CASTKTGGNQPQHF | TGTGCCAGCACCAAGACAGGGGGCAATCAGCCCCAGCATTTT
TRBJ1-6 | TRBV2 | - | - | CASSEAGWENSPLHF | TGTGCCAGCAGTGAAGCTGGGTGGGAGAATTCACCCCTCCACTTT
TRBJ1-2 | TRBV29-1 | few | - | CSVEGRDYGYTF | TGCAGCGTTGAGGGCAGAGACTATGGCTACACCTTC
TRBJ2-3 | TRBV5-1 | - | TRBD2 | CASTGGAVDTQYF | TGCGCCAGCACCGGGGGGGCCGTCGATACGCAGTATTTT
TRBJ1-2 | TRBV28 | - | TRBD1 | CASSKFTGDYTF | TGTGCCAGCAGTAAATTTACAGGGGACTACACCTTC
TRBJ1-6 | TRBV20-1 | - | - | CSARDFTTDNSPLHF | TGCAGTGCTAGAGATTTTACAACCGATAATTCACCCCTCCACTTT
TRBJ2-4 | TRBV28 | many | TRBD1 | CASTGQAGDIQYF | TGTGCCAGCACCGGACAGGCAGGGGACATTCAGTACTTC
TRBJ2-7 | TRBV24-1 | few | TRBD2 | CATGGNSYEQYF | TGTGCCACGGGAGGGAACTCCTACGAGCAGTACTTC
TRBJ1-4 | TRBV7-9 | - | - | CTSSRVGGSEKLFF | TGTACCAGCAGCCGCGTGGGGGGATCTGAAAAACTGTTTTTT
TRBJ2-2 | TRBV7-9 | many | - | CASSRGNTGELFF | TGTGCCAGCAGCCGGGGCAACACCGGGGAGCTGTTTTTT
TRBJ1-2 | TRBV19 | - | - | CASRADRTSWGYTF | TGTGCCAGTAGAGCCGACAGGACCTCTTGGGGCTACACCTTC
TRBJ1-1 | TRBV28 | many | - | CASSLGAQGRNTEAFF | TGTGCCAGCAGTCTCGGCGCCCAGGGGCGGAACACTGAAGCTTTCTTT
TRBJ1-5 | TRBV3-1 | few | - | CASSQGVVAQPQHF | TGTGCCAGCAGCCAAGGCGTGGTAGCTCAGCCCCAGCATTTT
TRBJ1-5 | TRBV2 | many | TRBD1 | CASNGATGGKSNQPQHF | TGTGCCAGCAATGGGGCTACAGGGGGCAAAAGCAATCAGCCCCAGCATTTT